These T cell receptor beta chains were read from a single sample in a study of cytomegalovirus exposure and HLA in healthy donors. Using immunoSEQ multiplex PCR, the repertoire was profiled, and TCRdb retains in-frame clones only, with some absent. Seen here are around 100,000 clones, roughly 83% observed once, and the top ten hold roughly 3.7%. Sequencing used PBMCs. These receptors were obtained from a female donor in good health and CMV-seropositive. CDR3s include the opening cysteine and the closing phenylalanine or tryptophan. The D gene is left open where the match is weak. Clone size is shown for a subset of rows, as once, few, many or a class of expanded clone.

>-|TRBJ1-6|TRBV6-4|-
TGTGCCAGCAGTGACCCCTCGAATTCACCCCTCCACTTT
CASSDPSNSPLHF
>-|TRBJ1-1|TRBV19|TRBD1
TGTGCCAGTAGCCACGTGAAAGGGGGCAGGGCTGAAGCTTTCTTT
CASSHVKGGRAEAFF
>-|TRBJ2-3|TRBV5-1|TRBD2
TGCGCCAGCAGCTCCGGACTAGCGGGAGTGGCAGATACGCAGTATTTT
CASSSGLAGVADTQYF
>-|TRBJ1-1|TRBV6-1|-
TGTGCCAGCAGCCCCCTCGGGAGACGAGCTTTCTTT
CASSPLGRRAFF
>-|TRBJ2-3|TRBV5-1|-
TGCGCCAGCAGCTTGCGAAACGAGAACACAGATACGCAGTATTTT
CASSLRNENTDTQYF
>-|TRBJ2-3|TRBV6-1|-
TGTGCCAGCAACCACCGCGGGCGCACAGATACGCAGTATTTT
CASNHRGRTDTQYF
>-|TRBJ2-3|TRBV5-1|TRBD2
TGCGCCAGCAGCCTGGACGACCGACTAGCGGGAGCGTCCGATACGCAGTATTTT
CASSLDDRLAGASDTQYF
>-|TRBJ2-7|TRBV19|-
TGTGCCAGTAGTACTACAGGTAGCTCCTACGAGCAGTACTTC
CASSTTGSSYEQYF
>-|TRBJ2-1|TRBV2|TRBD1
TGTGCCAGCAACCTGGACAGGGGTCTCTCCTACAATGAGCAGTTCTTC
CASNLDRGLSYNEQFF
>-|TRBJ2-4|TRBV5-1|TRBD2
TGCGCCAGCAGCTCCGGGGGGTGGGTCAGCCCCCACATTCAGTACTTC
CASSSGGWVSPHIQYF
>-|TRBJ1-1|TRBV5-4|TRBD1
TGTGCCAGCAGCCAAGGAGGGGACAGTAGATTACCTTTCTTT
CASSQGGDSRLPFF
>-|TRBJ2-1|TRBV9|TRBD1
TGTGCCAGCAGCGTAGTCGGGACAGGGGGTGGTGAGCAGTTCTTC
CASSVVGTGGGEQFF
>-|TRBJ2-7|TRBV2|TRBD1
TGTGCCAGCAGGCGTCCCGGGACAGACGAGCAGTACTTC
CASRRPGTDEQYF
>-|TRBJ2-7|TRBV6-5|TRBD1
TGTGCCAGCAGTTACTCGGGACAGGGAAGTAAGCAGTACTTC
CASSYSGQGSKQYF
>few|TRBJ1-5|TRBV6-1|-
TGTGCCAGCAGAGGAGACAGAATGCAGCCCCAGCATTTT
CASRGDRMQPQHF
>-|TRBJ1-1|TRBV30|-
TGTGCCTGGAGTGGACAGTTAGACACTGAAGCTTTCTTT
CAWSGQLDTEAFF
>-|TRBJ2-7|TRBV6-1|-
TGTGCCAGCAGTGACCTGTACGGTGCCTACGAGCAGTACTTC
CASSDLYGAYEQYF
>-|TRBJ2-7|TRBV5-1|-
TGCGCCAGCAGCCTGGAACTAGGCCAATCCTACGAGCAGTACTTC
CASSLELGQSYEQYF
>-|TRBJ1-4|TRBV21-1|-
TGTGCCGCCCCCGGGGGTGACGGGTCTAATGAAAAACTGTTTTTT
CAAPGGDGSNEKLFF
>-|TRBJ2-5|TRBV7-9|TRBD2
TGTGCCAGCAGCCCACGACTAGCGGGGGGGTCGGGCCAAGAGACCCAGTACTTC
CASSPRLAGGSGQETQYF
>-|TRBJ2-2|TRBV5-4|-
TGTGCCAGCAGCTTCTGGGGGGGCCATCCCGGGGAGCTGTTTTTT
CASSFWGGHPGELFF
>once|TRBJ2-7|TRBV20-1|-
TGCAGTGCTAGGATGAGCCGGGAGCAGTACTTC
CSARMSREQYF
>-|TRBJ2-5|TRBV19|-
TGTGCCAGTAGTATGAGTCAGGGTCGTGGGGAGACCCAGTACTTC
CASSMSQGRGETQYF
>-|TRBJ1-2|TRBV5-1|TRBD1
TGCGCCAGCAGCTTGTCAGGGGGAAACTATGGCTACACCTTC
CASSLSGGNYGYTF
>-|TRBJ2-2|TRBV15|-
TGTGCCACCAGCACGGCGGGATATGTCACCGGGGAGCTGTTTTTT
CATSTAGYVTGELFF
>-|TRBJ1-2|TRBV9|-
TGTGCCAGCAGCGTAAGGGACATCCTAATCTATGGCTACACCTTC
CASSVRDILIYGYTF
>few|TRBJ1-4|TRBV7-9|-
TGTGCCAGCAGCTTAGGGGCGGGGGTAATCGAAAAACTGTTTTTT
CASSLGAGVIEKLFF
>-|TRBJ1-5|TRBV6-5|-
TGTGCCAGCAGTAGGAGTCAGGGGAACAATCAGCCCCAGCATTTT
CASSRSQGNNQPQHF
>-|TRBJ1-2|TRBV7-9|-
TGTTCCAGCAGCTTAGCGGGGGGATATGGCTACACCTTC
CSSSLAGGYGYTF
>-|TRBJ2-1|TRBV5-4|TRBD2
TGTGCCAGCAGCTCCGGACTAGCGGGGGCCTACAATGAGCAGTTCTTC
CASSSGLAGAYNEQFF
>once|TRBJ2-2|TRBV7-9|-
TGTTCCAGCAGCTTATCTACCGGGGAGCTGTTTTTT
CSSSLSTGELFF
>-|TRBJ1-5|TRBV19|-
TGTGCCAGTAGTACACTCCTTTCGCCGGTCGGGCAGCCCCAGCATTTT
CASSTLLSPVGQPQHF
>-|TRBJ2-1|TRBV13|-
TGTGCCAGCAGCTCCGACTGGTCATGGAAATCCTACAATGAGCAGTTCTTC
CASSSDWSWKSYNEQFF
>few|TRBJ1-6|TRBV6-5|TRBD1
TGTGCCAGCAGGATCCCGGGACAGGGTGGAACCCTCCACTTT
CASRIPGQGGTLHF
>-|TRBJ1-2|TRBV5-4|-
TGTGCCAGCAGCTTGGAGGGGCAGGGTCGGGGCTACACCTTC
CASSLEGQGRGYTF
>few|TRBJ2-5|TRBV5-1|-
TGCGCCAGCAGCTTGGGGGGGGTCGGCGAGACCCAGTACTTC
CASSLGGVGETQYF
>-|TRBJ2-2|TRBV4-1|-
TGCGCCAGCAGCCAGACAGGTCTCACCGGGGAGCTGTTTTTT
CASSQTGLTGELFF
>-|TRBJ1-3|TRBV6-5|-
TGTGCCAGCAGTTACCAGGCCGCTGGAAACACCATATATTTT
CASSYQAAGNTIYF
>-|TRBJ2-3|TRBV7-8|-
TGTGCCAGCAGCTTATTCAAAACAGATACGCAGTATTTT
CASSLFKTDTQYF
>-|TRBJ2-1|TRBV7-2|-
TGTGCCAGCAGCTTAGAGGACTTTCCCTCCTACAATGAGCAGTTCTTC
CASSLEDFPSYNEQFF